The T cell receptor beta chain described here comes from a study of blood T cell repertoires in COVID-19. Method: immunoSEQ multiplex PCR; TCRdb's copy keeps in-frame clones and lacks some. The sample yields around 88,000 clones, 90% seen once. From germline, CDR1 is SQVTM and CDR2 ANQGSEA. The CDR3 contains 11 residues. The V end was cut by 5 bases, the J end by 1 base, with 5 bases between. The chain couples TRBV29-1 to TRBJ1-2; D is unclear. Sequencing was carried out using peripheral blood. The TCR sequence derives from a man aged 55-75 years with acute or convalescent COVID-19. The CDR3 loop reads CSVPYNYGYTF. In nucleotides, the CDR3 is TGCAGCGTTCCCTATAACTATGGCTACACCTTC.